This TCR beta chain was identified in a study of human T cells and chemical hapten exposure. Study-level background: There were weekly diphenylcyclopropenone doses to the scalp for patients throughout the roughly 22-week study.

The ends were cut back, 5 bases at V and 9 bases at J, with 17 bases in the middle. CDR1 and CDR2 (germline): MDHEN, SYDVKM. The CDR3 sequence is 14 residues long. The sample's time point: patch test 1, 2 weeks after DPC sensitization. As for treatment: therapeutic diphenylcyclopropenone sensitization with weekly scalp DPC. Each patch test followed a blood draw. The library tagged individual cDNA molecules with unique molecular identifiers. TCRdb used MiXCR to reprocess the RACE reads, holding one entry per CDR3 protein. This table holds under 450,000 distinct CDR3 sequences, 4.8% found once. This chain uses TRBV28 with TRBJ2-1; D is perhaps TRBD2 (6 bases). The sample was whole blood, taken in connection with sensitization to the hapten diphenylcyclopropenone (DPC). The sequence was obtained from a woman aged 45-65 years with alopecia areata. Some clones in this sample may be carry-over from other donors' samples. The CDR3 protein is CASSQPGLWIEQFF. For the CDR3, the DNA is TGTGCCAGCAGTCAACCGGGACTGTGGATTGAGCAGTTCTTC.